This is a list of T cell receptor beta chains from one sample in a study of T cells in Graves' hyperthyroidism and ophthalmopathy. TCRdb passed the multiplex PCR reads through MiXCR, listing each CDR3 protein once. Altogether 400,000 to 550,000 distinct CDR3 sequences are present, roughly 24% being singletons, with the ten largest covering about 11%. Sequenced: blood. These receptors were obtained from a young woman with Graves' ophthalmopathy. Each CDR3 is given with its conserved first and last residue. Each record gives: V gene, clone size, CDR3 length, D gene, J gene, CDR3 protein. D genes are given only for firm matches. Rows give clone size only sometimes, using once, few, many, or a class for an expanded clone.

>TRBV7-2|few|15|-|TRBJ2-2
CASSLRQGNTGELCF
>TRBV7-9|-|15|-|TRBJ2-1
CASTPFTGGVHEQFF
>TRBV7-9|many|14|-|TRBJ2-7
CASSETGGTYEQYF
>TRBV5-6|-|15|-|TRBJ2-7
CASSSLVAHSYEQYF
>TRBV12-3/TRBV12-4|many|15|TRBD1|TRBJ1-1
CASRRQGGEGTEAFF
>TRBV18|-|18|TRBD2|TRBJ2-1
CASSPGLAGGPSYNEQFF
>TRBV6-2/TRBV6-3|many|16|TRBD1|TRBJ1-5
CASSPIPTGTHQPQHF
>TRBV4-1|few|17|TRBD2|TRBJ2-2
CASSLQTSGGAAGELFF
>TRBV12-3/TRBV12-4|-|15|-|TRBJ1-1
CASINVGGVNTEAFF
>TRBV6-5|many|13|-|TRBJ2-7
CASSPGPTYEQYF
>TRBV6-2/TRBV6-3|-|20|-|TRBJ1-5
CASSYSKLQGPNYSNQPQHF
>TRBV18|many|15|TRBD1|TRBJ1-2
CASSPPGQSNYGYTF
>TRBV29-1|-|13|-|TRBJ1-1
CSYLRTRSDEAFF
>TRBV15|once|15|-|TRBJ1-1
CATSRTIREGTEAFF
>TRBV29-1|-|12|-|TRBJ2-7
CSVRVWGGEQYF
>TRBV2|-|12|TRBD1|TRBJ2-5
CAGRTGEETQYF
>TRBV28|many|15|TRBD1|TRBJ1-1
CAGGAGGLRDTEAFF
>TRBV20-1|many|13|TRBD1|TRBJ2-7
CSAEGDRNVELYF
>TRBV20-1|many|12|-|TRBJ2-7
CSARPRAYEQYF
>TRBV7-9|-|12|-|TRBJ2-5
CASSLRIETQYF
>TRBV6-5|many|15|-|TRBJ1-3
CASSCSRASGNTIYF
>TRBV6-5|many|14|-|TRBJ2-7
CASIVDRYSYEQYF
>TRBV6-5|-|17|-|TRBJ1-2
CASSYSFRGTWNYGYTF
>TRBV10-2|-|13|-|TRBJ2-7
CASEGQGSYEQYF
>TRBV5-6|many|15|-|TRBJ1-1
CASRPRQSMNTEAFF
>TRBV29-1|many|12|-|TRBJ1-1
CSVDSKNTEAFF
>TRBV18|few|15|-|TRBJ1-3
CASSPEGYGGNTIYF
>TRBV11-2|many|16|TRBD2|TRBJ2-2
CASSLGRGGPTGELFF
>TRBV7-2|-|15|TRBD1|TRBJ1-5
CASSLAGQINQPQHF
>TRBV19|many|14|TRBD2|TRBJ2-2
CASRLAANTGELFF
>TRBV2|many|12|-|TRBJ1-2
CARPRDSYGYTF
>TRBV30|few|14|-|TRBJ1-1
CAWLHPGLGTEAFF
>TRBV7-7|many|14|TRBD1|TRBJ2-2
CASSLGDRAGELFF
>TRBV6-5|-|15|-|TRBJ2-7
CASSHILAALGEQYF
>TRBV12-3/TRBV12-4|many|13|TRBD2|TRBJ2-7
CASRTSGGYEQYF
>TRBV12-3/TRBV12-4|many|14|TRBD2|TRBJ2-7
CASSPTGREAEQYF
>TRBV19|-|12|-|TRBJ1-5
CASSILSQPQHF